This TCR beta chain was obtained from a study of identical twins. This clonotype was detected a few times. CDR1 is LNHNV and CDR2 is YYDKDF in the germline V gene (reference sequence). The V and J ends lost 3 bases and 1 base respectively, with 9 bases between them. There are 14 residues in the CDR3. MiXCR, applied by TCRdb to the 5' RACE reads, yields one record per CDR3 protein. The sample has about 790,000 distinct CDR3 sequences; around a sixth are singletons. This same sample was also taken into another study, of T cells expressing NK-cell markers.

Source material: PBMCs. The V call is TRBV15, the J call TRBJ1-2, with D possibly matching TRBD1 (6 bases). The receptor was isolated from a young woman in good health. CDR3 DNA: TGTGCCACCAGCAGGGAGGACAGTAACTATGGCTACACCTTC. Its protein product is CATSREDSNYGYTF.